Listed below are T cell receptor beta chains from one sample, sequenced in a study of blood T cell repertoires in COVID-19. The data were produced by immunoSEQ multiplex PCR, yet TCRdb's version contains in-frame clones alone and is incomplete. The sample holds 95,000 to 120,000 clones, roughly 80% seen once. The sequenced sample consisted of peripheral blood. The receptor set was obtained from a man aged 50 or older with acute or convalescent COVID-19. CDR3s include the opening cysteine and the closing phenylalanine or tryptophan. A D gene is named only where the DNA matches it firmly. Size is omitted from some rows. Given values are once, few, many or a class for expanded clones.

V gene	D gene	J gene	clone size	CDR3 DNA	CDR3 protein
TRBV6-5	NA	TRBJ1-5	few	TGTGCCAGCAGTCCCGGGGGCAATCAGCCCCAGCATTTT	CASSPGGNQPQHF
TRBV9	NA	TRBJ1-5	NA	TGTGCCAGCAGCGTAGGGGAGGGCAGTAATCAGCCCCAGCATTTT	CASSVGEGSNQPQHF
TRBV19	NA	TRBJ1-5	NA	TGTGCCAGTAGTATAGGAGGATTTCGCGGGGCGGGCAATCAGCCCCAGCATTTT	CASSIGGFRGAGNQPQHF
TRBV3-1/TRBV3-2	NA	TRBJ1-6	NA	TGTGCCAGCAGCCAAGGAGGGATGTCGGGTTTGCCACCCCTCCACTTT	CASSQGGMSGLPPLHF
TRBV5-4	NA	TRBJ2-3	NA	TGTGCCAGCAGTGGGGGGGATACGCAGTATTTT	CASSGGDTQYF
TRBV30	NA	TRBJ1-6	NA	TGTGCCTGGAGTGCAACCAGGGATAATTCACCCCTCCACTTT	CAWSATRDNSPLHF
TRBV15	TRBD1	TRBJ1-2	NA	TGTGCCACCAGCAGAGATCGCGGCAGGGGGTCTGCTAACTATGGCTACACCTTC	CATSRDRGRGSANYGYTF
TRBV2	NA	TRBJ1-5	few	TGTGCCAGCAGTAAGGACAGTAGCAATCAGCCCCAGCATTTT	CASSKDSSNQPQHF
TRBV6-5	NA	TRBJ1-1	once	TGTGCCAGCAGTTACTCAACAGGGTACACTGAAGCTTTCTTT	CASSYSTGYTEAFF
TRBV3-1/TRBV3-2	NA	TRBJ1-5	NA	TGTGCCAGCAGCCCCTCGGGGGGTCAGCCCCAGCATTTT	CASSPSGGQPQHF
TRBV25-1	NA	TRBJ1-2	NA	TGTGCCAGCAGTGGGGGGGGAGGCTACACCTTC	CASSGGGGYTF
TRBV2	NA	TRBJ1-5	NA	TGTGCCAGCAGATCCGGACCAGGGGATCAGCCCCAGCATTTT	CASRSGPGDQPQHF
TRBV7-9	TRBD1	TRBJ1-6	NA	TGTGCCAGCAGCTTAAGGGACAGGGTCACCTATAATTCACCCCTCCACTTT	CASSLRDRVTYNSPLHF
TRBV28	TRBD1	TRBJ2-5	once	TGTGCCAGCAGTACCAGGACAGGGAGGGAGACCCAGTACTTC	CASSTRTGRETQYF
TRBV19	NA	TRBJ1-1	NA	TGTGCCAGTAGACGGGGGGGACCGAACACTGAAGCTTTCTTT	CASRRGGPNTEAFF
TRBV4-2	TRBD1	TRBJ1-4	NA	TGTGCCAGCAGCCGGGACAGGCTGGATAATGAAAAACTGTTTTTT	CASSRDRLDNEKLFF
TRBV18	TRBD2	TRBJ2-3	NA	TGTGCCAGCTCACCAGGATCTAGCGGGGTCACAGATACGCAGTATTTT	CASSPGSSGVTDTQYF
TRBV11-2	TRBD1	TRBJ1-6	NA	TGTGCCAGCAGCTTAGGGACAGGGAGCAATTCACCCCTCCACTTT	CASSLGTGSNSPLHF
TRBV9	TRBD1	TRBJ1-5	NA	TGTGCCAGCAGCCCGGGGGACAGGGGCAATCAGCCCCAGCATTTT	CASSPGDRGNQPQHF
TRBV25-1	TRBD1	TRBJ1-1	NA	TGTGCCAGCAGTGAATATACAGACAGGGGGGATTGGGCTTTCTTT	CASSEYTDRGDWAFF
TRBV5-1	TRBD1	TRBJ1-2	NA	TGCGCCAGCAGCGGCGGGGGGACAGGGCCCTATGGCTACACCTTC	CASSGGGTGPYGYTF
TRBV27	NA	TRBJ1-1	NA	TGTGCCAGCAGTCAAGCGGGGCCCAACACTGAAGCTTTCTTT	CASSQAGPNTEAFF
TRBV4-1	TRBD1	TRBJ1-6	NA	TGCGCCAGCAGCCAAGAACAGGGGATCGCCTATAATTCACCCCTCCACTTT	CASSQEQGIAYNSPLHF
TRBV19	NA	TRBJ1-5	NA	TGTGCCAGTAGTATGGGCAGGGCTGGCAATCAGCCCCAGCATTTT	CASSMGRAGNQPQHF
TRBV4-1	NA	TRBJ2-5	NA	TGCGCCAGCAGCCAAGTGTCAGCGCAAGAGACCCAGTACTTC	CASSQVSAQETQYF
TRBV5-1	TRBD1	TRBJ2-4	NA	TGCGCCAGCAGCTGGGGAGGGACAGGGGAAAACATTCAGTACTTC	CASSWGGTGENIQYF
TRBV27	TRBD1	TRBJ1-5	NA	TGTGCCAGCAGTTCCGGGACAGATCGCAATCAGCCCCAGCATTTT	CASSSGTDRNQPQHF
TRBV6-5	NA	TRBJ1-6	NA	TGTGCCAGCAGTTACTCGTCGGGGCGGGGTAATTCACCCCTCCACTTT	CASSYSSGRGNSPLHF
TRBV3-1/TRBV3-2	TRBD1	TRBJ2-3	NA	TGTGCCAGCAGCCGCGACAGGGGAACAGATACGCAGTATTTT	CASSRDRGTDTQYF
TRBV5-1	NA	TRBJ1-6	NA	TGCGCCAGCAGCTTGGCTATGCACTTTGGTTCACCCCTCCACTTT	CASSLAMHFGSPLHF
TRBV28	NA	TRBJ1-2	NA	TGTGCCAGCAGATTACAGGGATCCTATGGCTACACCTTC	CASRLQGSYGYTF
TRBV9	TRBD2	TRBJ2-1	NA	TGTGCCAGCAGCCCCTCTAGCGGGGGCGAAGGGTGGAATGAGCAGTTCTTC	CASSPSSGGEGWNEQFF
TRBV7-2	NA	TRBJ1-1	NA	TGTGCCAGCAGCCCTTTCACTGAAGCTTTCTTT	CASSPFTEAFF
TRBV4-1	TRBD1	TRBJ1-5	NA	TGCGCCAGCAGCCAGGCAGACGACAGGGACAGCAATCAGCCCCAGCATTTT	CASSQADDRDSNQPQHF
TRBV27	TRBD1	TRBJ1-2	NA	TGTGCCAGCAGTCCGACAGGGTCGGGTTATGGCTACACCTTC	CASSPTGSGYGYTF
TRBV5-4	NA	TRBJ1-4	NA	TGTGCCAGCAGCCCACAGGGCTCTAATGAAAAACTGTTTTTT	CASSPQGSNEKLFF
TRBV6-5	TRBD2	TRBJ2-7	once	TGTGCCAGCACGACTAGCCCCGACGAGCAGTACTTC	CASTTSPDEQYF
TRBV5-6	NA	TRBJ1-5	NA	TGTGCCAGCAGTTTCTCCGGGGGGGGTCAGCCCCAGCATTTT	CASSFSGGGQPQHF
TRBV24-1	TRBD1	TRBJ2-2	many	TGTGCCACCAGTGACCCGAAGACAGGGCTAGACACCGGGGAGCTGTTTTTT	CATSDPKTGLDTGELFF
TRBV27	NA	TRBJ2-1	NA	TGTGCCAGCAGTTTTTCGAACCTCGGACTACTCAATGAGCAGTTCTTC	CASSFSNLGLLNEQFF
TRBV3-1/TRBV3-2	TRBD1	TRBJ1-2	NA	TGTGCCAGCAGCCAAGCCGGGACAGGGTCCTATGGCTACACCTTC	CASSQAGTGSYGYTF
TRBV5-1	NA	TRBJ1-6	NA	TGCGCCAGCAGCTTGAATCGGGGTTATTCACCCCTCCACTTT	CASSLNRGYSPLHF
TRBV15	NA	TRBJ2-1	NA	TGTGCCACCACCCACTCAGGGGGGTTTGCGGGGGGCTTTTACAATGAGCAGTTCTTC	CATTHSGGFAGGFYNEQFF
TRBV10-3	NA	TRBJ2-2	NA	TGTGCCATCAGTGCCGGGACAACGAACACCGGGGAGCTGTTTTTT	CAISAGTTNTGELFF
TRBV5-1	NA	TRBJ2-3	NA	TGCGCCAGCAGCTTGTGGGGGGAAGATACGCAGTATTTT	CASSLWGEDTQYF
TRBV19	NA	TRBJ1-2	NA	TGTGCCAGTAGTTCAAGACAAGGCTACACCTTC	CASSSRQGYTF
TRBV19	TRBD1	TRBJ1-5	NA	TGTGCCAGTAGTCAGGGGGCGATGGGCAATCAGCCCCAGCATTTT	CASSQGAMGNQPQHF
TRBV4-1	TRBD2	TRBJ2-3	NA	TGCGCCAGCAGCCAAGACGCTAGCGGGTCTAGCACAGATACGCAGTATTTT	CASSQDASGSSTDTQYF
TRBV25-1	NA	TRBJ1-1	few	TGTGCCAGCAGTGAAGGCTCAAGAATAGGGGGTGGAACTGAAGCTTTCTTT	CASSEGSRIGGGTEAFF
TRBV5-1	TRBD1	TRBJ1-2	NA	TGCGCCAGCAGCTCTACAGGGGGCCGGGAGGGCTACACCTTC	CASSSTGGREGYTF
TRBV18	NA	TRBJ1-2	NA	TGTGCCAGCTCACCACGATCAGCGGACAACTATGGCTACACCTTC	CASSPRSADNYGYTF